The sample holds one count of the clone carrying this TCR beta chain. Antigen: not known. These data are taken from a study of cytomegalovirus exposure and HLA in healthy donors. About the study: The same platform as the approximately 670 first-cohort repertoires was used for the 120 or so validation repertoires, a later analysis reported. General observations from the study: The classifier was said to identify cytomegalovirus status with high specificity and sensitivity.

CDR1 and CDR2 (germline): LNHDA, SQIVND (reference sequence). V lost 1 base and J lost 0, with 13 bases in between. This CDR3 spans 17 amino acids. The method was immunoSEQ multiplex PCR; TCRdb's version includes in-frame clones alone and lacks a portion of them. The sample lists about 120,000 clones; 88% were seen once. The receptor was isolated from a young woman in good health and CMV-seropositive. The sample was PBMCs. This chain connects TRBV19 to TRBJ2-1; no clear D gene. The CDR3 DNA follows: TGTGCCAGTAGTATAGTTTCCCTGTCGAGCTCCTACAATGAGCAGTTCTTC. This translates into CASSIVSLSSSYNEQFF. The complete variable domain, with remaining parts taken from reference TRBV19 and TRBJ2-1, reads DGGITQSPKYLFRKEGQNVTLSCEQNLNHDAMYWYRQDPGQGLRLIYYSQIVNDFQKGDIAEGYSVSREKKESFPLTVTSAQKNPTAFYLCASSIVSLSSSYNEQFFGPGTRLTVL.